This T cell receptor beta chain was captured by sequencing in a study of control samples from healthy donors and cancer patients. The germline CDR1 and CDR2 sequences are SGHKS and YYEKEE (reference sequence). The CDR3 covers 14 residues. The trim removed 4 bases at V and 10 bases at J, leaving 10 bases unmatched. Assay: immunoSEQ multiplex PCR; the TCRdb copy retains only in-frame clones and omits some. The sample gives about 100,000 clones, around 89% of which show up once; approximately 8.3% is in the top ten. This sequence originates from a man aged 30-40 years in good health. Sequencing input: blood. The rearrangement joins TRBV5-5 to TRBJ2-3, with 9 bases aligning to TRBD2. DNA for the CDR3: TGTGCCAGCAGCGCAGTAGCGGGGGAAAATGCGCAGTATTTT. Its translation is CASSAVAGENAQYF.